The 31 T cell receptor beta chains in this list originate from one sample, sequenced in a study of T cell repertoires in cytomegalovirus infection. No antigens are known for them. TCRdb re-called the reads through MiXCR, storing one row per CDR3 protein. The sample has 300,000 to 400,000 distinct CDR3 sequences; approximately 25% are singletons. The sequencing used cultured PBMCs, collected from culture after CMV antigen stimulation. These receptors originate from a human donor in good health (CMV status not recorded). Some clones in this sample may be carry-over from other donors' samples.

V and J are TRBV9 and TRBJ2-1; a weak D match, TRBD2 (5 bases). The CDR3 is 13 amino acids. Germline CDR1 is SGDLS and CDR2 is YYNGEE. The V end was cut by 3 bases, the J end by 6 bases, with 10 bases between. The CDR3 loop reads CASSAATINEQFF. The CDR3 bases are TGTGCCAGCAGCGCCGCGACTATCAATGAGCAGTTCTTC.

This clonotype was seen a few times. The chain links TRBV4-3 to TRBJ2-1, with D possibly being TRBD1 or TRBD2 (6 bases each). CDR1 and CDR2 (germline): LGHNA, YSLEER. The germline V and J ends were trimmed by 6 bases and 5 bases, with 14 bases remaining between them. CDR3 size: 14 residues. The DNA for the CDR3 is TGCGCCAGCAGTAAGGGGGGTTCGAACAATGAGCAGTTCTTC. Translation: CASSKGGSNNEQFF.

The chain has TRBV27 and TRBJ2-7; 9 bases line up with TRBD1. V shed 7 bases and J 5 bases; nucleotides not matched to a gene: 12. The CDR3 is 15 residues long. The germline gives CDR1 MNHEY, CDR2 SMNVEV (reference sequence). CDR3 DNA sequence: TGTGCCAGCAATTTTTACAGGGGGCGAACGAACGAGCAGTACTTC. Translation: CASNFYRGRTNEQYF.

The chain carries TRBV2 and TRBJ1-4, with 9 bases aligning to TRBD1. CDR3 size: 15 residues. J gave up 5 bases and V 4 bases, and 5 bases lay outside the gene matches. Germline loops: CDR1 SNHLY, CDR2 FYNNEI. The CDR3 DNA sequence: TGTGCCAGCAGTGGTCCCGGGACAGGGAATGAAAAACTGTTTTTT. It translates to CASSGPGTGNEKLFF.

This clonotype occurred a few times. The chain joins TRBV5-1 to TRBJ2-7; a weak D match, TRBD1 (6 bases). This CDR3 spans 15 amino acids. Looked up from germline, CDR1 is SGHRS and CDR2 is YFSETQ. V lost 3 bases and J 6 bases, leaving 19 bases between the germline ends. The CDR3 spells CASSWTVGATGEQYF. CDR3 nucleotide sequence: TGCGCCAGCAGCTGGACGGTGGGGGCGACCGGCGAGCAGTACTTC.

This rearrangement joins TRBV7-2 to TRBJ2-5; D is uncertain. In germline, CDR1 is SGHTA, CDR2 FQGNSA. Trimming took off 3 bases at V and 2 bases at J, with 7 bases between the two ends. The length of the CDR3 is 13 residues. CDR3 sequence: CASSFVLQETQYF. In nucleotides, the CDR3 is TGTGCCAGCAGCTTTGTTCTGCAAGAGACCCAGTACTTC.

J is TRBJ1-1 and V is TRBV6-5, with D tentatively TRBD1 (6 bases). CDR1 is MNHEY and CDR2 is SVGAGI in the germline V gene. The CDR3 extends over 16 amino acids. The germline V and J ends were trimmed by 5 bases and 0 bases, with 16 bases remaining between them. The CDR3, as DNA: TGTGCCAGCAGTCCCCTTACAGGGACAATGAACACTGAAGCTTTCTTT. Translating gives CASSPLTGTMNTEAFF.

V gene TRBV7-9 combines with J gene TRBJ2-7, with TRBD1 matching over 8 bases. Germline trimming cut 5 bases from V and 2 bases from J; bases unmatched to any gene: 8. Germline CDR1 SEHNR, CDR2 FQNEAQ (reference sequence). The CDR3 sequence is 15 residues long. The CDR3 loop reads CASSPEWTGPYEQYF. CDR3 DNA sequence: TGTGCCAGCAGCCCTGAATGGACAGGGCCCTACGAGCAGTACTTC.

This chain uses TRBV24-1 with TRBJ2-3, with D maybe TRBD2 (6 bases). The V gene lost 6 bases and the J gene lost 11 bases, with 17 bases spanning the gap. The CDR3 loop spans 13 amino acids. The germline CDR1 and CDR2 sequences are KGHDR and SFDVKD. CDR3 amino acids: CATSYFSGTGQYF. The CDR3 DNA sequence: TGTGCCACCAGTTACTTTAGCGGAACAGGGCAGTATTTT.

This chain uses TRBV7-9 with TRBJ2-5; 9 nucleotides align to TRBD2. CDR1 SEHNR and CDR2 FQNEAQ come from the germline V gene (reference sequence). V gave up 5 bases and J gave up 2 bases; unmatched junction bases: 18. The length of the CDR3 is 19 residues. The CDR3 bases are TGTGCCAGCAGCCTGAGCGGCGGGATACCTAGCGGGGCACAAGAGACCCAGTACTTC. Protein sequence: CASSLSGGIPSGAQETQYF.

V usage is TRBV11-2 and J usage is TRBJ2-1; D gene uncertain. V lost 2 bases and J lost 3, with 11 bases in between. The CDR3 extends over 15 amino acids. Germline V lookup: CDR1 SGHAT, CDR2 FQNNGV. The CDR3 sequence: CASSLTLALYNEQFF. CDR3 DNA: TGTGCCAGCAGCTTAACTTTGGCCCTCTACAATGAGCAGTTCTTC.

The chain carries TRBV28 and TRBJ1-4; TRBD1 might be the D (5 bases). The CDR3 loop spans 14 amino acids. V lost 0 bases and J 5 bases, leaving 7 bases between the germline ends. The germline CDR1 and CDR2 sequences are MDHEN and SYDVKM. CDR3 protein: CASSLWGENEKLFF. The CDR3 region has the DNA TGTGCCAGCAGTTTATGGGGGGAAAATGAAAAACTGTTTTTT.

V and J are TRBV28 and TRBJ2-7; the D is unclear. This CDR3 spans 16 amino acids. Germline-derived CDR1 and CDR2 are MDHEN and SYDVKM. Trimming left V 4 bases short and J 3 bases short, with 19 bases between. CDR3 protein: CASSSASANDNYEQYF. CDR3 DNA: TGTGCCAGCAGTTCAGCCTCAGCTAACGACAACTACGAGCAGTACTTC.

The genes are TRBV23-1 and TRBJ2-7, with a weak D call TRBD2 (6 bases). TRBV23-1 is labeled an ORF, and its function is uncertain. Trimming took off 0 bases at V and 4 bases at J, with 19 bases between the two ends. The CDR3 runs 17 residues. The CDR3 DNA follows: TGCGCCAGCAGTCAATCGGGTTTTTGCGGGGAGGTGTACGAGCAGTACTTC. Encoded protein: CASSQSGFCGEVYEQYF.

This clonotype has only a few counts. This chain uses TRBV12-3 or TRBV12-4 with TRBJ2-2; D gene ambiguous. The CDR3 sequence is 12 residues long. Trimming left V 5 bases short and J 6 bases short, with 7 bases between. CDR3 loop: CASSPQAGELFF. The CDR3 nucleotides are TGTGCCAGCAGTCCCCAGGCCGGGGAGCTGTTTTTT.

For this clonotype: This may be a read error, as it is one base from a much larger clone. The chain is built from TRBV28 and TRBJ2-7; the match to TRBD1 covers 7 bases. Trimming took 6 bases from V and 2 from J; bases not matched to a gene: 1. From germline, CDR1 is MDHEN and CDR2 SYDVKM. The CDR3 covers 12 residues. CDR3 DNA: TGTGCCAGCAGGGGGACAGCCTACGAGCAGTACTTC. Residues: CASRGTAYEQYF.

V is TRBV14 and J is TRBJ2-1; D ambiguous. This CDR3 contains 13 residues. Deletions cut 4 bases from V and 6 bases from J, with 10 bases between. The germline gives CDR1 SGHDN, CDR2 FVKESK. The CDR3 coding sequence is TGTGCCAGCAGCCCGTCCCGGAGCAATGAGCAGTTCTTC. Its translation: CASSPSRSNEQFF. Using reference TRBV14 and TRBJ2-1 for the parts outside the CDR3, the full variable domain is EAGVTQFPSHSVIEKGQTVTLRCDPISGHDNLYWYRRVMGKEIKFLLHFVKESKQDESGMPNNRFLAERTGGTYSTLKVQPAELEDSGVYFCASSPSRSNEQFFGPGTRLTVL.

This clonotype was found a few times. J is TRBJ2-7 and V is TRBV10-3; TRBD1 is a possible D gene (5 bases). This CDR3 region has 12 residues. Trimming took off 6 bases at V and 0 bases at J, with 6 bases between the two ends. CDR1 ENHRY and CDR2 SYGVKD come from the germline V gene. In nucleotides, the CDR3 is TGTGCCATCAGGGGGCCCTCCTACGAGCAGTACTTC. Its translation: CAIRGPSYEQYF.

In this sample, this clonotype turned up a few times. The rearrangement uses TRBV2 and TRBJ2-7; tentative D call: TRBD2 (6 bases). With 4 bases removed from V and 0 bases from J, the gap between germline ends came to 13 bases. Germline CDR1 SNHLY, CDR2 FYNNEI. This CDR3 is 15 amino acids long. The CDR3 spells CASSVGGVSSYEQYV. DNA of the CDR3: TGTGCCAGCAGTGTCGGCGGGGTAAGCTCCTACGAGCAGTACGTC.

V and J are TRBV5-4 and TRBJ2-1; D may be TRBD1 (6 bases). This CDR3 comprises 11 residues. CDR1 is SGHNT, CDR2 YYREEE, per germline (reference sequence). V was clipped by 3 bases and J by 10 bases, with 8 bases between them. The CDR3 DNA sequence: TGTGCCAGCAGCTCCGGGACAGAGCAGTTCTTC. Translation: CASSSGTEQFF. Based on the CDR3 plus reference TRBV5-4 and TRBJ2-1, the full variable domain is ETGVTQSPTHLIKTRGQQVTLRCSSQSGHNTVSWYQQALGQGPQFIFQYYREEENGRGNFPPRFSGLQFPNYSSELNVNALELDDSALYLCASSSGTEQFFGPGTRLTVL.

The rearrangement joins TRBV2 to TRBJ1-5, with D perhaps matching TRBD1 (5 bases). Trimming took off 2 bases at V and 4 bases at J, with 9 bases between the two ends. Germline CDR1 and CDR2: SNHLY and FYNNEI. The CDR3 covers 14 residues. The CDR3 nucleotides read TGTGCCAGCAGTGAACAGGGCCCTAATCAGCCCCAGCATTTT. It specifies CASSEQGPNQPQHF.

J is TRBJ1-1 and V is TRBV19; D is unclear. Germline CDR1 and CDR2: LNHDA and SQIVND (reference sequence). V lost 3 bases to trimming and J lost 2 bases, with 10 bases between them. This CDR3 has 14 residues. Here the CDR3 DNA reads TGTGCCAGTAGTATCAGGAGGGCTAACACTGAAGCTTTCTTT. Translation gives CASSIRRANTEAFF.

The chain employs TRBV19 and TRBJ2-7, with 11 bases that match TRBD2. The CDR3 length is 15 residues. V shed 5 bases and J 2 bases; nucleotides not matched to a gene: 5. Germline loops: CDR1 LNHDA, CDR2 SQIVND (reference sequence). The CDR3 spells CASSFTSGSTYEQYF. As DNA, the CDR3 is TGTGCCAGTAGTTTTACTAGCGGGAGTACCTACGAGCAGTACTTC.

A few counts support this clonotype. The CDR3 DNA reads as TGTGCCAGTAGCAAACGGGGCGGGAGGGCCGGCTACAATGAGCAGTTCTTC. Amino acids: CASSKRGGRAGYNEQFF. This rearrangement joins TRBV19 to TRBJ2-1; TRBD2 agrees at 9 bases. Trimming cost V 6 bases and J 3 bases; bases outside gene matches: 12. CDR1 and CDR2 (germline): LNHDA, SQIVND (reference sequence). CDR3 length equals 17 residues.

This clonotype has more than one count but fewer than ten. The rearrangement uses TRBV7-8 and TRBJ2-7, with TRBD1 matching over 9 bases. This CDR3 region has 15 residues. V trimming: 3 bases; J trimming: 4 bases; junction bases outside the gene matches: 7. CDR1 and CDR2 (germline): SGHVS, FQNEAQ. CDR3 amino acids: CASSFSGTGPYEQYV. DNA for the CDR3: TGTGCCAGCAGCTTCTCCGGGACAGGGCCTTACGAGCAGTACGTC.

The CDR3 DNA sequence: TGTGCCAGCAGTAACCGTTGGACTAGCGGGAGACACACCGGGGAGCTGTTTTTT. It translates to CASSNRWTSGRHTGELFF. This rearrangement joins TRBV2 to TRBJ2-2; 13 bases map to TRBD2. Trimming cost V 5 bases and J 3 bases; bases outside gene matches: 9. The germline V gene encodes CDR1 SNHLY and CDR2 FYNNEI. This CDR3 has 18 amino acids.

V is TRBV29-1 and J is TRBJ2-3; a possible D gene is TRBD1 (6 bases). V lost 8 bases, J lost 4 bases, and 10 bases lay in between. The CDR3 has 11 amino acids. Germline-derived CDR1 and CDR2 are SQVTM and ANQGSEA. Here the CDR3 DNA reads TGCAGCATAAGACAGGCAGATACGCAGTATTTT. It translates to CSIRQADTQYF.

J is TRBJ2-5 and V is TRBV11-3; the match to TRBD2 covers 7 bases. Germline lookup yields CDR1 SGHNT and CDR2 YENEEA. V shed 5 bases, J shed 5 bases, and the junction held 8 bases outside the gene matches. The CDR3 length is 14 residues. The CDR3 protein is CASSLREGKETQYF. In nucleotides, the CDR3 is TGTGCCAGCAGCCTCAGGGAGGGCAAGGAGACCCAGTACTTC.

This clonotype showed up just a few times. The V and J genes are TRBV7-6 and TRBJ2-1, with 11 bases aligning to TRBD2. Trimming removed 1 base from V and 5 bases from J; junction bases left unmatched: 1. CDR3 length: 15 amino acids. Germline assignment: CDR1 SGHVS and CDR2 FNYEAQ. The CDR3 nucleotides read TGTGCCAGCAGCTTAGTGGGACTAGCGGACAATGAGCAGTTCTTC. It specifies CASSLVGLADNEQFF.

This clonotype came up a few times. V usage is TRBV6-1 and J usage is TRBJ1-2; D gene ambiguous. The germline gives CDR1 MNHNS, CDR2 SASEGT. V lost 2 bases and J lost 11, with 9 bases in between. The CDR3 length is 11 residues. The CDR3 DNA is TGTGCCAGCAGTGAATGGACGGATTACACCTTC. This codes for CASSEWTDYTF.

This clonotype was seen ten or more times. The gene calls are TRBV7-6 and TRBJ2-7, with D unclear. Germline V gene data show CDR1 as SGHVS and CDR2 as FNYEAQ. Trimming shortened V by 1 base and J by 5 bases, and 9 bases separated the two germline ends. This CDR3 is built from 13 residues. The chain's CDR3 is CASSLGVRDEQYV. For the CDR3, the DNA is TGTGCCAGCAGCTTAGGGGTTCGGGACGAGCAGTACGTC.